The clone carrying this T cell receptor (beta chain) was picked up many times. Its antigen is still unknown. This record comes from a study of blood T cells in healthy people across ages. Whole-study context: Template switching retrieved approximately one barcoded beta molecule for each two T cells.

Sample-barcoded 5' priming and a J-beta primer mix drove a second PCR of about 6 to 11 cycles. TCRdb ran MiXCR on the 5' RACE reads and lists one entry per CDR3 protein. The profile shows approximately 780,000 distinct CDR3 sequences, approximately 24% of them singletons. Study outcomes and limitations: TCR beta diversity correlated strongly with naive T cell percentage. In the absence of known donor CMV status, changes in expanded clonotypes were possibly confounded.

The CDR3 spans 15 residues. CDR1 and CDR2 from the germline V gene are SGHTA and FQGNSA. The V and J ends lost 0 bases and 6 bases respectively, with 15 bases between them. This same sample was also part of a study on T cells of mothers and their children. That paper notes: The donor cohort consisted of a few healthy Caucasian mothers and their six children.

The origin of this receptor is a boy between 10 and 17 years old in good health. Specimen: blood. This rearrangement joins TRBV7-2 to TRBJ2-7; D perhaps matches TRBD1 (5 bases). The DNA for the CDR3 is TGTGCCAGCAGCTTAGCGAAACAGGCCCCCACCGAGCAGTACTTC. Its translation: CASSLAKQAPTEQYF.